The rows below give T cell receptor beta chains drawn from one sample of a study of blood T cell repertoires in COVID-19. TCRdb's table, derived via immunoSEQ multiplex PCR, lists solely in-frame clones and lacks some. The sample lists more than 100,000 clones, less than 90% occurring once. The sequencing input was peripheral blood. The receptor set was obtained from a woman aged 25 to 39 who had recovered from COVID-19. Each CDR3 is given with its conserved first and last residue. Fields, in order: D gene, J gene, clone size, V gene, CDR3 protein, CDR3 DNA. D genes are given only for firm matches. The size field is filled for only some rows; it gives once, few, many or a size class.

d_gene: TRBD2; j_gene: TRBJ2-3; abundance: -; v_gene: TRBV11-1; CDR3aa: CASSSGLAGGSGTQYF; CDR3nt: TGTGCCAGCAGCTCGGGACTAGCGGGGGGTAGTGGTACGCAGTATTTT
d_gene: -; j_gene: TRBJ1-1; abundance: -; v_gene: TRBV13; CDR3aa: CASSLNEWGRDMNTEAFF; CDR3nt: TGTGCCAGCAGCTTAAATGAGTGGGGCAGAGACATGAACACTGAAGCTTTCTTT
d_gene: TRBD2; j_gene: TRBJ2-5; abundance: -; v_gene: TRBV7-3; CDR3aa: CASSPGTSGSQETQYF; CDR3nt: TGTGCCAGCAGCCCAGGGACTAGCGGTTCCCAAGAGACCCAGTACTTC
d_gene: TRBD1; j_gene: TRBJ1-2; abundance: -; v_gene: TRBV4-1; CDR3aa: CASSQDSGGQGVHGYTF; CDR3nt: TGCGCCAGCAGCCAAGATTCTGGAGGACAGGGAGTTCATGGCTACACCTTC
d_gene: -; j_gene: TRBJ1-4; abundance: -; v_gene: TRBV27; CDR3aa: CASSFKRAGGLGNEKLFF; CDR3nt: TGTGCCAGCAGTTTTAAGAGGGCCGGGGGTCTCGGTAATGAAAAACTGTTTTTT
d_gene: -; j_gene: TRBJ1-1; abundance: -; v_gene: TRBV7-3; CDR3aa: CASSFGEDTEAFF; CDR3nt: TGTGCCAGCAGCTTCGGTGAGGACACTGAAGCTTTCTTT
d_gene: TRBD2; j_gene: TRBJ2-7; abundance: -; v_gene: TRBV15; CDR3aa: CATSGTSGYEQYF; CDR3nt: TGTGCCACCAGCGGGACTAGCGGATACGAGCAGTACTTC
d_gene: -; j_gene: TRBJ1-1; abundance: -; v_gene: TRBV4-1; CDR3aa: CASSQARPLETEAFF; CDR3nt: TGCGCCAGCAGCCAAGCACGCCCCCTGGAGACTGAAGCTTTCTTT
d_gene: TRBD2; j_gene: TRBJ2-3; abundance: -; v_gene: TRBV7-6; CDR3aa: CASSRTSGVEDTQYF; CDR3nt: TGTGCCAGCAGCCGAACTAGCGGGGTCGAAGATACGCAGTATTTT
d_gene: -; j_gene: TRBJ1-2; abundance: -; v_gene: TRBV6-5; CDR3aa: CASSTATGEYGYTF; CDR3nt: TGTGCCAGCAGCACAGCGACAGGTGAATATGGCTACACCTTC
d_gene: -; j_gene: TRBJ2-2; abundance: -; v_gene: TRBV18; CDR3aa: CASSPMETGELFF; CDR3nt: TGTGCCAGCTCACCGATGGAGACCGGGGAGCTGTTTTTT
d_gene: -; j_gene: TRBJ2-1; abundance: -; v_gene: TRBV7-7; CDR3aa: CASSQAVEGRVSYNEQFF; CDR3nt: TGTGCTAGCAGCCAGGCGGTGGAGGGGCGGGTTAGCTACAATGAGCAGTTCTTC
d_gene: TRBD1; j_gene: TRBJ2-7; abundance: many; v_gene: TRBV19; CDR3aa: CASSTGTGEGKKYYEQYF; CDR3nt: TGTGCCAGTAGTACTGGGACAGGGGAGGGGAAAAAGTACTACGAGCAGTACTTC
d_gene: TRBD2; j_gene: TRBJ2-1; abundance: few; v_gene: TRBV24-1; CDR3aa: CATSDRTSGSNEQFF; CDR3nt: TGTGCCACCAGTGACCGGACTAGCGGGAGCAATGAGCAGTTCTTC
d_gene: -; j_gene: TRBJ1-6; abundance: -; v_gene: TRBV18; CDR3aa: CASSPQFPDSPLHF; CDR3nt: TGTGCCAGCTCACCACAATTCCCGGATTCACCCCTCCACTTT
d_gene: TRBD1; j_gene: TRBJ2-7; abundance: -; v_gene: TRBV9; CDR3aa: CASSVGPGGYEQYF; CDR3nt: TGTGCCAGCAGCGTAGGTCCAGGGGGATACGAGCAGTACTTC
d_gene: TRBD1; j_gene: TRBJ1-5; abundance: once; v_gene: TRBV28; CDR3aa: CASSLGRQGQPQHF; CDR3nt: TGTGCCAGCAGTTTAGGACGACAGGGGCAGCCCCAGCATTTT
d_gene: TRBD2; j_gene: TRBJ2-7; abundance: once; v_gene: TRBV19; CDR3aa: CASSIGAAGIGEQYF; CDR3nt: TGTGCCAGTAGTATCGGGGCAGCGGGAATAGGCGAGCAGTACTTC
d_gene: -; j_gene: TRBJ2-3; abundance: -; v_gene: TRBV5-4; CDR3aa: CASSSDPGGPDTQYF; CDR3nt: TGTGCCAGCAGCTCGGACCCCGGGGGACCAGATACGCAGTATTTT
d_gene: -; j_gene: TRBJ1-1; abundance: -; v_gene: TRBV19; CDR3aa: CASSLDRRNTEAFF; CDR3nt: TGTGCCAGTAGTCTCGACAGGAGAAACACTGAAGCTTTCTTT
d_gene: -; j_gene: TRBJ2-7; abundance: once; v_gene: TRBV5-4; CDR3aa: CASSLVGGDAYEQYF; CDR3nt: TGTGCCAGCAGCTTGGTTGGAGGGGATGCCTACGAGCAGTACTTC
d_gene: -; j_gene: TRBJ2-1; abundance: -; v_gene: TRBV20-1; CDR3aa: CSASLGSYNEQFF; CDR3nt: TGCAGTGCTAGTCTCGGGAGCTACAATGAGCAGTTCTTC
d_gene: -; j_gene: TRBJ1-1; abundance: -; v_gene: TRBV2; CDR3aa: CASRSGTKNTEAFF; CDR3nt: TGTGCCAGCAGATCCGGGACAAAGAACACTGAAGCTTTCTTT
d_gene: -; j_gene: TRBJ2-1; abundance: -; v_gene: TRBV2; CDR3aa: CASSGGLYNEQFF; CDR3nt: TGTGCCAGCAGTGGCGGACTCTACAATGAGCAGTTCTTC
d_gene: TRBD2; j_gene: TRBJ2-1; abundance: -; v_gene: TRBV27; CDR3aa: CASSPASGGYNEQFF; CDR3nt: TGTGCCAGCAGTCCCGCTAGCGGGGGGTACAATGAGCAGTTCTTC
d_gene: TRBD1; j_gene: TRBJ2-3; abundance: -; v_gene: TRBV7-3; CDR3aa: CASSLDRVSDTQYF; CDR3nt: TGTGCCAGCAGCTTGGACAGGGTATCAGATACGCAGTATTTT
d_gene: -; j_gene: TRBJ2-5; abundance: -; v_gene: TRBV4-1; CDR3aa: CASSQRAGGETQYF; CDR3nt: TGCGCCAGCAGCCAAAGGGCAGGCGGGGAGACCCAGTACTTC
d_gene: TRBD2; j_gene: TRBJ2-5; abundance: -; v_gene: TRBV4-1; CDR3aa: CASSQGGLAGQETQYF; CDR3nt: TGCGCCAGCAGCCAAGGGGGACTAGCGGGGCAAGAGACCCAGTACTTC
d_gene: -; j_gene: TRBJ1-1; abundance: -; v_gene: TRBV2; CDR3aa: CASSEAGSPGGTEAFF; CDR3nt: TGTGCCAGCAGTGAAGCTGGTAGTCCGGGGGGCACTGAAGCTTTCTTT
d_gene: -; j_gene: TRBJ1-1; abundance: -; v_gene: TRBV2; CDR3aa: CATSGVGHTEAFF; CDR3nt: TGTGCCACCTCGGGGGTTGGTCACACTGAAGCTTTCTTT
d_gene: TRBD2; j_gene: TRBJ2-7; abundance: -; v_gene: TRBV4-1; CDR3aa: CASSPLAGILGEQYF; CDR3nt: TGCGCCAGCAGCCCCTTAGCGGGAATCCTCGGGGAGCAGTACTTC
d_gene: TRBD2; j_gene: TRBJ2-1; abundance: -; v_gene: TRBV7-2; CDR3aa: CASSPGRAQNNEQFF; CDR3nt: TGTGCCAGCAGCCCGGGGAGGGCTCAGAACAATGAGCAGTTCTTC
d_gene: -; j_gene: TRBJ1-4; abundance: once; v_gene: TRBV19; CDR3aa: CASLDSAADEKLFF; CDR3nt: TGTGCCAGTCTGGACAGCGCTGCGGATGAAAAACTGTTTTTT
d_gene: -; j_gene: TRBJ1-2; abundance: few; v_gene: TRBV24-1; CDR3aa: CATSDDSLYYGYTF; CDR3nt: TGTGCCACCAGTGATGACAGCTTGTACTATGGCTACACCTTC
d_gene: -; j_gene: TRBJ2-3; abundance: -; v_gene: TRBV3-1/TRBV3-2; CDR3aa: CASSQDGLRGGGRGTDTQYF; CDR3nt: TGTGCCAGCAGCCAAGATGGGCTGAGGGGGGGAGGGCGAGGCACAGATACGCAGTATTTT
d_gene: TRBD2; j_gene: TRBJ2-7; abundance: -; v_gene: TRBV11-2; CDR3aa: CASSPGLAGTYEQYF; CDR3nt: TGTGCCAGCAGCCCGGGACTAGCGGGGACCTACGAGCAGTACTTC
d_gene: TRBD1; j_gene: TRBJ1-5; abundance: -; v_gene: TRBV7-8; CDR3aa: CASSETGGYNQPQHF; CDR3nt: TGTGCCAGCAGCGAAACAGGGGGATACAATCAGCCCCAGCATTTT
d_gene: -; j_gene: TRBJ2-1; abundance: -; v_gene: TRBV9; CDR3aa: CASSPRADPRDEQFF; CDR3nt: TGTGCCAGCAGCCCAAGGGCGGACCCGAGGGATGAGCAGTTCTTC
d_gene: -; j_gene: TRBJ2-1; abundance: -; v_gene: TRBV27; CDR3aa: CASSPRRDAYNEQFF; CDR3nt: TGTGCCAGCAGTCCCCGTCGGGATGCCTACAATGAGCAGTTCTTC
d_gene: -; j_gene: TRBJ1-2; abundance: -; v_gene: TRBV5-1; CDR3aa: CASSLGSGGRNGYTF; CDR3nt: TGCGCCAGCAGCTTGGGGTCCGGGGGAAGAAATGGCTACACCTTC
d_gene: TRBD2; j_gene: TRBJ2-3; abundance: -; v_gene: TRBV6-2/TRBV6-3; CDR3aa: CASSIILAGESDTQYF; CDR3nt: TGTGCCAGCAGTATCATCCTAGCGGGGGAGTCAGATACGCAGTATTTT
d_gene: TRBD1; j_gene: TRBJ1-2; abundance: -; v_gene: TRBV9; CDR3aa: CASSARDRDEGYTF; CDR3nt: TGTGCCAGCAGCGCACGGGACAGGGATGAGGGCTACACCTTC
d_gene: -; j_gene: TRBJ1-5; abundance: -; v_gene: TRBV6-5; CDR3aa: CASTRENQPQHF; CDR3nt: TGTGCCAGCACGAGAGAAAATCAGCCCCAGCATTTT
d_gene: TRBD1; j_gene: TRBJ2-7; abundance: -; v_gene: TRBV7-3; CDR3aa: CASSVTGGVPTYEQYF; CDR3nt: TGTGCCAGCAGCGTAACAGGGGGAGTCCCGACCTACGAGCAGTACTTC
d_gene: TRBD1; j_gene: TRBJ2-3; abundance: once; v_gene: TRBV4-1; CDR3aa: CASSQGGQGALGDTQYF; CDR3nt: TGCGCCAGCAGCCAAGGGGGACAGGGGGCGCTCGGAGATACGCAGTATTTT
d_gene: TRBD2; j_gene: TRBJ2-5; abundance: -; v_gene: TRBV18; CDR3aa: CASSPSSGGQETQYF; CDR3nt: TGTGCCAGCTCACCGTCTAGCGGGGGTCAAGAGACCCAGTACTTC
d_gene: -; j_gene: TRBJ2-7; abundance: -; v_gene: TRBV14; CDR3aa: CASSQDNIGGAATYF; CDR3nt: TGTGCCAGCAGCCAAGATAATATTGGAGGGGCCGCTACGTACTTC
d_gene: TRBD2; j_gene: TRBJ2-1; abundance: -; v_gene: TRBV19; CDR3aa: CASSSTGGPPYNEQFF; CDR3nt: TGTGCCAGTAGTAGTACGGGAGGGCCTCCCTACAATGAGCAGTTCTTC
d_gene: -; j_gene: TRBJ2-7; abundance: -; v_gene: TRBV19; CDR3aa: CASSIRPGISAYEQYF; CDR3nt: TGTGCCAGTAGTATCCGACCAGGGATCTCAGCCTACGAGCAGTACTTC
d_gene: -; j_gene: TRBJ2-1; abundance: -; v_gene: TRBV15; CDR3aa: CATSRFAPREPGEQFF; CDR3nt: TGTGCCACCAGCAGATTTGCGCCTAGGGAGCCGGGTGAGCAGTTCTTC
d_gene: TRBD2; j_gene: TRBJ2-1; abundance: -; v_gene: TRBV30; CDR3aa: CAWGEGLAYNEQFF; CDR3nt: TGTGCCTGGGGGGAGGGGTTGGCCTACAATGAGCAGTTCTTC
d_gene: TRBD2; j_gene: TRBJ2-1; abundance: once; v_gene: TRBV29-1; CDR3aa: CSVEVASGGVNEQFF; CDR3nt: TGCAGCGTTGAGGTGGCTAGCGGGGGGGTAAATGAGCAGTTCTTC
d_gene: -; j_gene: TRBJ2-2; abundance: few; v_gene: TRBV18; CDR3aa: CASSPWTDAGELFF; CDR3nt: TGTGCCAGCTCACCCTGGACAGATGCCGGGGAGCTGTTTTTT
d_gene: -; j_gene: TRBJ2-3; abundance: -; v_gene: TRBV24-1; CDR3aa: CATSDFLGLTQYF; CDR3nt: TGTGCCACCAGTGATTTTTTGGGACTTACGCAGTATTTT
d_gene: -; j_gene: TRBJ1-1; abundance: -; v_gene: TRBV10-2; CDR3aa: CASRTERYGTEAFF; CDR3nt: TGCGCCAGCAGGACGGAGAGGTATGGCACTGAAGCTTTCTTT
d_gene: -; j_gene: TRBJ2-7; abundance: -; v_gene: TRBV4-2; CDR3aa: CASSQGEQLYEQYF; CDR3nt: TGTGCCAGCAGCCAAGGGGAGCAACTCTACGAGCAGTACTTC